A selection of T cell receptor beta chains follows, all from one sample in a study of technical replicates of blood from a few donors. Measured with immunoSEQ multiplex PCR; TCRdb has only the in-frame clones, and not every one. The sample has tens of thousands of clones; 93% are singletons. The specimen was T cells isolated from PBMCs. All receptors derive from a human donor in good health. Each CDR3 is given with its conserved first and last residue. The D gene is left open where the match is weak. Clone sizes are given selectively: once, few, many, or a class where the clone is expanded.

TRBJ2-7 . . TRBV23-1 CASSQFLQGNSYEQYF TGCGCCAGCAGTCAATTTCTGCAGGGGAATTCCTACGAGCAGTACTTC
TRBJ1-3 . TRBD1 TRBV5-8 CASSYHGTDSGNTIYF TGTGCCAGCAGCTATCACGGGACAGACTCTGGAAACACCATATATTTT
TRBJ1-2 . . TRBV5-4 CASSVTEYYGYTF TGTGCCAGCAGCGTGACAGAATACTATGGCTACACCTTC
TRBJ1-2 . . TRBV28 CASQAVYGYTF TGTGCCAGCCAGGCAGTCTATGGCTACACCTTC
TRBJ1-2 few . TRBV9 CASSPDRRVGDYGYTF TGTGCCAGCAGCCCCGATAGGAGGGTCGGGGACTATGGCTACACCTTC
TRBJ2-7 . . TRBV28 CASSSRDKYYEQYF TGTGCCAGCAGTAGCCGGGACAAATACTACGAGCAGTACTTC
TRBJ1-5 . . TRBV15 CATSLSSNQPQHF TGTGCCACCAGCCTTTCTAGCAATCAGCCCCAGCATTTT
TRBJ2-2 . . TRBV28 CASSLIGGTGELFF TGTGCCAGCAGTTTAATAGGAGGGACCGGGGAGCTGTTTTTT
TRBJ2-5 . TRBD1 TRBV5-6 CASSFGHFPWTGVRETQYF TGTGCCAGCAGCTTTGGGCATTTTCCCTGGACAGGGGTTCGAGAGACCCAGTACTTC
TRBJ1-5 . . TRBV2 CATNAGQVDQPQHF TGTGCCACCAATGCTGGGCAAGTAGACCAGCCCCAGCATTTT
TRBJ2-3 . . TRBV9 CASSSGSTDTQYF TGTGCCAGCTCCTCGGGGAGCACAGATACGCAGTATTTT
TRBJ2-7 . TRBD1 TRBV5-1 CASAGTGNYEQYF TGCGCCAGCGCCGGGACAGGGAACTACGAGCAGTACTTC
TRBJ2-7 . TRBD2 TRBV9 CASSVGGSSYEQYF TGTGCCAGCAGCGTAGGCGGGAGTTCCTACGAGCAGTACTTC
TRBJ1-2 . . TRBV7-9 CASSFGGVSYGYTF TGTGCCAGCAGCTTCGGGGGGGTGAGCTATGGCTACACCTTC